This T cell receptor (beta chain) was sequenced during a study of blood T cell repertoires in COVID-19. The method was immunoSEQ multiplex PCR; TCRdb's version includes in-frame clones alone and lacks a portion of them. Among 330,000 or so clones, 87% were seen once, and the ten largest hold roughly 9.9%. The sequence was collected from a man aged 25-45 years with COVID-19, enrolled during active disease. Sequencing was done on a sample of peripheral blood.

The CDR3 DNA reads TGTGCCAGCTCACCGATGACAGGAAGGGACACTGAAGCTTTCTTT. This sequence encodes CASSPMTGRDTEAFF. V is TRBV18 and J is TRBJ1-1; D is possibly TRBD1 (6 bases). V was trimmed by 3 bases and J by 3 bases, leaving 14 bases between them. Germline V gene lookup returns CDR1 KGHSH and CDR2 LQKENI. The CDR3 is 15 amino acids.